The rows below give T cell receptor beta chains drawn from one sample of a study of cytomegalovirus exposure and HLA in healthy donors. Sequencing was performed with immunoSEQ multiplex PCR; in TCRdb, only in-frame clones are kept and a portion is missing. The record lists tens of thousands of clones, of which the ten most abundant hold about 4.5%. The sequencing sample was made of PBMCs. These receptors all come from a woman aged 40 to 49 in good health and CMV-seropositive. The CDR3 runs from the conserved cysteine through the conserved F or W. A D gene is named only where the DNA matches it firmly.

D: TRBD1
length: 13
V: TRBV29-1
J: TRBJ1-1
CDR3: CSVETGGDTEAFF

D: TRBD1
length: 15
V: TRBV6-5
J: TRBJ1-2
CDR3: CASSYEQQGANETGF

D: NA
length: 11
V: TRBV2
J: TRBJ2-5
CDR3: CAGRQGETQYF

D: NA
length: 15
V: TRBV19
J: TRBJ2-1
CDR3: CASSDGLSTYNEQFF

D: TRBD1
length: 17
V: TRBV28
J: TRBJ1-1
CDR3: CASTYSGTGYVNTEAFF

D: NA
length: 11
V: TRBV20-1
J: TRBJ2-7
CDR3: CREDGTYEQYF

D: NA
length: 14
V: TRBV6-5
J: TRBJ1-2
CDR3: CASSYSRGRNGYTF

D: NA
length: 16
V: TRBV5-1
J: TRBJ2-1
CDR3: CASSFGSLSSYNEQFF

D: NA
length: 19
V: TRBV28
J: TRBJ1-5
CDR3: CASSLEDGQAGWGNQPQHF

D: NA
length: 17
V: TRBV28
J: TRBJ2-3
CDR3: CASTLPNWGPSTDTQYF

D: NA
length: 13
V: TRBV6-1
J: TRBJ2-7
CDR3: CASSELAAYEQYF

D: TRBD1
length: 15
V: TRBV9
J: TRBJ2-5
CDR3: CASSVEYRGMGEQYF

D: TRBD1
length: 13
V: TRBV27
J: TRBJ2-3
CDR3: CARYRGLGDTQYF

D: NA
length: 15
V: TRBV11-2
J: TRBJ2-2
CDR3: CASSSRSGGSGELFF

D: TRBD1
length: 15
V: TRBV4-1
J: TRBJ2-7
CDR3: CASSPGGTGGREQYF

D: TRBD2
length: 15
V: TRBV6-1
J: TRBJ2-7
CDR3: CASSELAGGTYEQYF

D: NA
length: 16
V: TRBV7-2
J: TRBJ2-7
CDR3: CASSRGLAAVPYEQYF

D: TRBD1
length: 18
V: TRBV15
J: TRBJ1-5
CDR3: CATSPGTGVTYSNQPQHF